This T cell receptor beta chain was captured by sequencing in a study of cytomegalovirus exposure and HLA in healthy donors. Losses at the gene ends were 10 bases for V and 3 bases for J; bases not matched to a gene: 10. CDR1 and CDR2 from the germline V gene are SNHLY and FYNNEI. The CDR3 is 14 amino acids. The PCR contained 60 Vbeta and 13 Jbeta primers. Method: immunoSEQ multiplex PCR; TCRdb's copy keeps in-frame clones and lacks some. The sample has tens of thousands of clones; about a tenth are singletons. The sequence derives from a man in his fifties or sixties in good health and CMV-seropositive. The sequencing sample was made of PBMCs. This chain joins TRBV2 and TRBJ2-7, with TRBD1 matching over 9 bases. The CDR3 DNA is TGTGCCACCACTACCGGGACAGGGATCTACGAGCAGTACTTC. Its translation is CATTTGTGIYEQYF.